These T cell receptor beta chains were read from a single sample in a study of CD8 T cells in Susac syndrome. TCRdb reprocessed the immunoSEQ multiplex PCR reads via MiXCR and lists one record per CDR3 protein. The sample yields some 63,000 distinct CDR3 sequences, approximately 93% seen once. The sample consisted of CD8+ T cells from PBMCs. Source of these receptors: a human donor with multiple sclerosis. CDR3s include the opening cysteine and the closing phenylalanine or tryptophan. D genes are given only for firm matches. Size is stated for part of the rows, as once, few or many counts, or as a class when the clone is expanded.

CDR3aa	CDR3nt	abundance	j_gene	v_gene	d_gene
CASSDGGARVGYTF	TGTGCCAGCAGTGATGGCGGGGCGCGGGTTGGCTACACCTTC	-	TRBJ1-2	TRBV2	-
CASSPIHRTDTQYF	TGTGCCAGCAGCCCCATTCACCGCACAGATACGCAGTATTTT	-	TRBJ2-3	TRBV7-9	-
CASSQAGTGPPGDTQYF	TGCGCCAGCAGCCAAGCCGGGACAGGCCCGCCAGGAGATACGCAGTATTTT	-	TRBJ2-3	TRBV4-1	TRBD1
CASSLNQGREEQYF	TGTGCCAGCAGCTTAAACCAGGGCCGTGAGGAGCAGTACTTC	-	TRBJ2-7	TRBV13	-
CASSPGTDTDTQYF	TGTGCCAGCAGTCCCGGGACAGACACAGATACGCAGTATTTT	-	TRBJ2-3	TRBV28	TRBD1
CASSIRGDEQYF	TGTGCCAGTAGTATCAGGGGCGACGAGCAGTACTTC	-	TRBJ2-7	TRBV19	-
CASSLNSIGETQYF	TGTGCCAGCAGCTTAAATTCGATAGGGGAGACCCAGTACTTC	-	TRBJ2-5	TRBV13	-
CATSDFRGVMKETQYF	TGTGCCACCAGTGATTTCCGCGGGGTCATGAAAGAGACCCAGTACTTC	-	TRBJ2-5	TRBV24-1	-
CSVFGRLAYKGANVLTF	TGCAGCGTTTTCGGCAGACTAGCATACAAAGGGGCCAACGTCCTGACTTTC	-	TRBJ2-6	TRBV29-1	TRBD2
CASSLSRGLAAFF	TGTGCCAGCAGTTTATCAAGAGGGCTCGCGGCTTTCTTT	-	TRBJ1-1	TRBV28	-
CASSSIDEKLFF	TGTGCCAGCAGTTCGATTGATGAAAAACTGTTTTTT	-	TRBJ1-4	TRBV27	-
CASSERAGVGYTF	TGTGCCAGCAGTGAACGGGCGGGGGTTGGCTACACCTTC	-	TRBJ1-2	TRBV2	-
CAWMNTDTQYF	TGTGCCTGGATGAACACAGATACGCAGTATTTT	-	TRBJ2-3	TRBV30	-
CSARSAGADSQPQHF	TGCAGTGCCCGATCGGCGGGGGCCGATAGTCAGCCCCAGCATTTT	-	TRBJ1-5	TRBV20-1	-
CATSDLGGLAGDTQYF	TGTGCCACCAGTGATTTGGGCGGACTAGCAGGAGATACGCAGTATTTT	-	TRBJ2-3	TRBV24-1	TRBD2
CASSQESRNEKLFF	TGCGCCAGCAGCCAAGAGAGCAGGAATGAAAAACTGTTTTTT	-	TRBJ1-4	TRBV4-3	-
CASSPGTGGVSDGYTF	TGTGCCAGCAGCCCCGGGACAGGCGGTGTATCGGATGGCTACACCTTC	-	TRBJ1-2	TRBV2	TRBD1
CATSTGTSGLNEQFF	TGTGCCACCAGCACCGGGACTAGCGGGTTAAATGAGCAGTTCTTC	once	TRBJ2-1	TRBV15	TRBD2
CASSLTYRSGYTF	TGTGCCAGCAGTCTCACGTACAGGAGCGGCTACACCTTC	-	TRBJ1-2	TRBV27	-
CSARDDDRGSGIYEQYF	TGCAGTGCTAGAGATGACGACAGGGGTTCCGGAATCTACGAGCAGTACTTC	-	TRBJ2-7	TRBV20-1	TRBD1
CASSQDRDGAYEQYF	TGCGCCAGCAGCCAAGATCGGGACGGAGCCTACGAGCAGTACTTC	-	TRBJ2-7	TRBV4-3	-
CSVDKGQGVEQYF	TGCAGCGTTGACAAGGGCCAGGGGGTCGAGCAGTACTTC	once	TRBJ2-7	TRBV29-1	TRBD1
CASSVVGYNEQFF	TGTGCCAGCAGCGTCGTAGGATACAATGAGCAGTTCTTC	once	TRBJ2-1	TRBV9	-
CASSYTDRDDEQFF	TGTGCCAGCAGCTATACGGACAGGGACGATGAGCAGTTCTTC	-	TRBJ2-1	TRBV7-9	TRBD1